This record looks at one T cell receptor (beta chain) sequence and its context. Unmatched junction bases numbered 18, after V lost 8 bases and J lost 1 base. The germline gives CDR1 MNHNS, CDR2 SASEGT. The CDR3 runs 18 residues. Combining a sample-barcoded 5' primer with a J-beta primer mix, a second PCR ran for about 7 to 11 cycles. Every cDNA molecule bore a tag from a template-switch adaptor containing 12 random nucleotides. CDR3-containing paired-end reads numbered at least 2.5 million in each sample. Using its own MiXCR run on the 5' RACE reads, TCRdb lists one record per CDR3 protein. The table shows roughly 1,800,000 distinct CDR3 sequences, with approximately 50% occurring only once. The data belong to a study of blood T cells in healthy people across ages. For the study at large: Template switching caught about one barcoded beta molecule for each two T cells.

In terms of origin and age, donors were healthy Caucasian individuals from Russia aged 6 to 90. The chain employs TRBV6-1 and TRBJ2-7; 9 bases match TRBD1. The sequence derives from a woman aged 40 to 49 in good health. Sequenced: blood. CDR3 DNA sequence: TGTGCCAGCGCTAACGCCCGCGGACAGGGGTCCCCATCCTACGAGCAGTACTTC. Its protein is CASANARGQGSPSYEQYF.